This T cell receptor beta chain appears in the sequencing data of a study of blood T cell repertoires in COVID-19. In the study overall: Acute and convalescent COVID-19 samples came from the United States, Italy and Spain. The cDNA or gDNA used as material had been derived from T cells, B-cell-depleted T cells, or PBMCs.

Adults between about 18 and 95 years of age took part from some 25 US areas. The assay was immunoSEQ multiplex PCR, and TCRdb's table has in-frame clones only and misses some. The sample carries about 170,000 clones, around 83% recorded once. V was pared by 6 bases and J by 7 bases, with 5 bases of the junction left unmatched. CDR1 is SNHLY and CDR2 is FYNNEI in the germline V gene. CDR3 length: 14 residues. The specimen was PBMCs or T cells enriched from blood (not recorded which). The chain is built from TRBV2 and TRBJ1-4, with 10 bases aligning to TRBD1. The origin of this receptor is a man between 50 and 59 years old who had recovered from COVID-19. The CDR3 coding sequence is TGTGCCAGCAGATCGACAGGGGGCGCTGAAAAACTGTTTTTT. Protein product: CASRSTGGAEKLFF. The full variable domain, in which reference TRBV2 and TRBJ1-4 provide the parts outside the CDR3, is EPEVTQTPSHQVTQMGQEVILRCVPISNHLYFYWYRQILGQKVEFLVSFYNNEISEKSEIFDDQFSVERPDGSNFTLKIRSTKLEDSAMYFCASRSTGGAEKLFFGSGTQLSVL.